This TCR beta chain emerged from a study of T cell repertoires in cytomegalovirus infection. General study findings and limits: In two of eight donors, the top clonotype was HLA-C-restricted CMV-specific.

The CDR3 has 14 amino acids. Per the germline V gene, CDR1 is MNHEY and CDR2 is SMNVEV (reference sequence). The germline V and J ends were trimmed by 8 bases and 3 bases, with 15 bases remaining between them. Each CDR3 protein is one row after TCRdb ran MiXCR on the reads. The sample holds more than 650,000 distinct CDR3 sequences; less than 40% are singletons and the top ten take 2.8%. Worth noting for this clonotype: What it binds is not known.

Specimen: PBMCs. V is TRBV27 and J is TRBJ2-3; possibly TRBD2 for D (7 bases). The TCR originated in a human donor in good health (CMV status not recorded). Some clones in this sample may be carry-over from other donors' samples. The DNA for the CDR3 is TGTGCCAGCCGGGGGGCCTATGGGACAGATACGCAGTATTTT. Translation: CASRGAYGTDTQYF.